The 27 T cell receptor beta chains below were found in one sample sequenced in a study of blood T cells in healthy people across ages. A J-beta primer mix and a sample-barcoded 5' primer were used in a second PCR of roughly 6 to 12 cycles. TCRdb called the 5' RACE reads again in MiXCR, with one record for every CDR3 protein. Found here are hundreds of thousands of distinct CDR3 sequences, about 51% of them singletons; the top ten hold roughly 13%. The source material was blood. Receptors were obtained from a woman older than 75 in good health.

Remarks on this clonotype: A read error is possible here, since a much larger clone lies one base away. V gene TRBV5-4 combines with J gene TRBJ2-1; 11 positions agree with TRBD2. From germline, CDR1 is SGHNT and CDR2 YYREEE (reference sequence). The CDR3 has 15 amino acids. CDR3 sequence reads: CASSPRTSGYSEQFF. The CDR3, as DNA: TGTGCCAGCAGCCCCCGGACTAGCGGGTACAGTGAGCAGTTCTTC.

This clonotype was counted between two and nine times. The genes are TRBV5-1 and TRBJ1-6, with a possible D match to TRBD1 (5 bases). The CDR3 length is 15 residues. Germline CDR1 SGHRS, CDR2 YFSETQ. Trimming pared 3 bases from V and 7 bases from J, leaving 14 bases between. CDR3 bases: TGCGCCAGCAGCTATTTCGGGGACCCGAATTCACCCCTCCACTTT. Encoded protein: CASSYFGDPNSPLHF.

This clonotype has just a few counts. The chain couples TRBV7-2 to TRBJ2-2; the D gene is possibly TRBD1 (5 bases). V lost 5 bases and J lost 5, with 15 bases in between. Germline CDR1 SGHTA, CDR2 FQGNSA. The CDR3 spans 15 residues. CDR3 nucleotide sequence: TGTGCCAGCAGCCTGACAGCGACCACGACCGGGGAGCTGTTTTTT. Its protein is CASSLTATTTGELFF.

This clonotype was seen many times. This chain uses TRBV4-1 with TRBJ2-3; no definite D call. The CDR3 is 15 amino acids. Germline CDR1 MGHRA, CDR2 YSYEKL. The ends were cut back, 4 bases at V and 2 bases at J, with 13 bases in the middle. The DNA of the CDR3 is TGCGCCAGCAGCCCCTTACGGGTCTTCACAGATACGCAGTATTTT. It encodes CASSPLRVFTDTQYF.

Regarding this clonotype: With a much larger clone just one base away, this may be a read error. The chain combines TRBV9 with TRBJ2-1, with 8 bases matching TRBD2. The J call is doubtful: the DNA matches TRBJ2-7 better. This CDR3 is built from 15 residues. Per germline, CDR1 SGDLS and CDR2 YYNGEE. CDR3 DNA: TGTGCCAGCAGCGCCCGGACTAGCAGCCACAATGAGCAGTACTTC. This encodes CASSARTSSHNEQYF.

This clonotype was found many times. The rearrangement links TRBV4-3 to TRBJ2-5, with 10 bases lining up with TRBD1. This CDR3 has 15 residues. Germline CDR1 reads LGHNA; CDR2 reads YSLEER. The V and J ends lost 5 bases and 4 bases, in that order; junction bases with no gene match: 7. CDR3 bases: TGCGCCAGCAGCGCGGGACAGGGGCTGGGAGAGACCCAGTACTTC. Translating gives CASSAGQGLGETQYF.

The rearrangement joins TRBV27 to TRBJ1-5; D is unresolved. V lost 7 bases and J lost 1, with 8 bases in between. The germline gives CDR1 MNHEY, CDR2 SMNVEV (reference sequence). The CDR3 extends over 13 amino acids. CDR3 coding DNA: TGTGCCAGCATGGGTGGGAGCAATCAGCCCCAGCATTTT. This gives the protein CASMGGSNQPQHF.

Ten or more counts support this clonotype. The chain is built from TRBV20-1 and TRBJ1-2, with D perhaps matching TRBD1 (5 bases). The V gene lost 7 bases and the J gene lost 4 bases, with 16 bases spanning the gap. CDR3 length: 13 residues. The germline V gene encodes CDR1 DFQATT and CDR2 SNEGSKA (reference sequence). The CDR3, as DNA: TGCAGTGGAAGCAACGGGGCGGGCTATGGCTACACCTTC. It encodes CSGSNGAGYGYTF.

Many counts were recorded for this clonotype. The rearrangement uses TRBV5-1 and TRBJ2-6; no definite D call. The CDR3 extends over 16 amino acids. Trimming pared 2 bases from V and 0 bases from J, leaving 9 bases between. Germline assignment: CDR1 SGHRS and CDR2 YFSETQ. DNA for the CDR3: TGCGCCAGCAGCTTACCCAGTAGCTCTGGGGCCAACGTCCTGACTTTC. Translated: CASSLPSSSGANVLTF.

This chain links TRBV28 with TRBJ1-1; weak D call: TRBD1 (6 bases). CDR1 is MDHEN and CDR2 is SYDVKM in the germline V gene. CDR3 size: 14 residues. Trimming left V 8 bases short and J 4 bases short, with 17 bases between. For the CDR3, the DNA is TGTGCCAGCTCACCAGGGGTGGGCTTCACTGAAGCTTTCTTT. Protein: CASSPGVGFTEAFF.

Ten or more counts support this clonotype. The chain is built from TRBV7-2 and TRBJ2-5; 8 bases fit TRBD1. Trimming cost V 1 base and J 4 bases; bases outside gene matches: 5. CDR1 SGHTA and CDR2 FQGNSA come from the germline V gene. The CDR3 is 15 amino acids. CDR3 residues: CASSLGGQGGETQYF. DNA for the CDR3: TGTGCCAGCAGCTTAGGAGGACAGGGCGGAGAGACCCAGTACTTC.

With regard to this clonotype: Given a much more abundant clone one base away, this may be a read error. V is TRBV12-3 or TRBV12-4 and J is TRBJ2-1; TRBD2 is a possible D gene (5 bases). There are 13 residues in the CDR3. V lost 3 bases and J 13 bases, leaving 16 bases between the germline ends. DNA of the CDR3: TGTGCCAGCAGTTTTAGGATCTGGGAGACCCAGTTCTTC. Translated: CASSFRIWETQFF.

Points on this clonotype: Just one base apart from a much larger clone, this may be a read error. This chain joins TRBV9 and TRBJ2-7; 8 bases match TRBD1. The CDR3 runs to 14 residues. Germline V gene data show CDR1 as SGDLS and CDR2 as YYNGEE. The CDR3 bases are TGTGCCGGCAGCGTCGGACAGGGTGTTTACGAGCAGTACTTC. The encoded protein is CAGSVGQGVYEQYF.

This clonotype was seen repeatedly, ten times or more. V usage is TRBV30 and J usage is TRBJ2-3; D gene unclear. CDR1 GTSNPN and CDR2 SVGIG come from the germline V gene (reference sequence). The ends were cut back, 1 base at V and 4 bases at J, with 3 bases in the middle. This CDR3 region has 11 residues. The CDR3, as DNA: TGTGCCTGGAGTGACGCAGATACGCAGTATTTT. It is translated as CAWSDADTQYF.

Here the CDR3 reads CAIRTSVQETQYF. The CDR3 DNA reads TGTGCCATCAGGACCTCGGTCCAAGAGACCCAGTACTTC. The chain links TRBV10-3 to TRBJ2-5, with D uncertain. The V end lost 6 bases, the J end lost 1 base, and 9 bases lay between the germline ends. This CDR3 spans 13 amino acids. Germline V CDR1 and CDR2: ENHRY, SYGVKD.

V and J are TRBV7-6 and TRBJ2-2; D call uncertain. Germline V gives CDR1 SGHVS, CDR2 FNYEAQ. The CDR3 has 11 residues. Trimming removed 8 bases from V and 3 bases from J, with 4 bases in between. The CDR3 here is CASWDTGELFF. CDR3 sequence (DNA): TGTGCCAGCTGGGACACCGGGGAGCTGTTTTTT.

As to this clonotype: A read error is possible here, since a much larger clone lies one base away. The rearrangement uses TRBV10-3 and TRBJ2-6; D may be TRBD2 (6 bases). Germline-derived CDR1 and CDR2 are ENHRY and SYGVKD. Trimming took off 6 bases at V and 0 bases at J, with 15 bases between the two ends. CDR3 length: 17 residues. CDR3 sequence reads: CAIRKGLVSSGANVLTF. DNA of the CDR3: TGTGCCATCAGAAAGGGACTTGTGAGCTCTGGGGCCAACGTCCTGACTTTC.

The sample holds a few counts of this clonotype. This rearrangement joins TRBV5-1 to TRBJ2-1, with TRBD2 matching 7 bases. This CDR3 spans 15 amino acids. V was clipped by 4 bases and J by 2 bases; unmatched bases: 6. CDR1 is SGHRS and CDR2 is YFSETQ in the germline V gene. CDR3 sequence (DNA): TGCGCCAGCAGCGAGGGCGGGAGTCCCTACAATGAGCAGTTCTTC. Translation: CASSEGGSPYNEQFF.

The V gene is TRBV27, the J gene TRBJ2-7, with D possibly TRBD2 on 5 matching bases. The V gene's germline CDR1 is MNHEY and CDR2 SMNVEV (reference sequence). The CDR3 is made up of 13 amino acids. The ends were cut back, 6 bases at V and 2 bases at J, with 11 bases in the middle. The CDR3 here is CASSREEAYEQYF. CDR3 DNA sequence: TGTGCCAGCAGCCGAGAGGAGGCCTACGAGCAGTACTTC.

As concerns this clonotype: This clone may be a read error of a much larger clone one base away. CDR3 sequence: CASSLTSGDSEQFF. The CDR3 DNA is TGTGCCAGCAGCTTAACGTCGGGAGACAGTGAGCAGTTCTTC. V gene TRBV7-3 combines with J gene TRBJ2-1; possibly TRBD2 for D (6 bases). Trimming took off 0 bases at V and 9 bases at J, with 12 bases between the two ends. Germline V gene data show CDR1 as SGHTA and CDR2 as FQGTGA. The CDR3 is made up of 14 amino acids.

There are a few counts of this clonotype. J is TRBJ2-1 and V is TRBV20-1; 7 positions match TRBD2. The V gene's germline CDR1 is DFQATT and CDR2 SNEGSKA (reference sequence). The CDR3 is 13 amino acids. With V trimmed by 5 bases and J by 4 bases, 5 bases remained unmatched. CDR3 residues: CSAPSGDYNEQFF. CDR3 sequence (DNA): TGCAGTGCTCCAAGCGGGGATTACAATGAGCAGTTCTTC.

Points on this clonotype: This may be a read error: a much more frequent sequence differs by one nucleotide. The chain has TRBV20-1 and TRBJ1-5; TRBD1 matches 7 bases. This CDR3 is built from 14 residues. Germline loops: CDR1 DFQATT, CDR2 SNEGSKA (reference sequence). The CDR3 bases are TGCAGTGCTAGAGATCGACAGGGAATGGAGCCCCGGCATTTT. Translated: CSARDRQGMEPRHF.

This clonotype showed up many times. This sequence joins TRBV2 and TRBJ2-7; no firm D call. The CDR3 extends over 11 amino acids. V lost 4 bases and J 2 bases, leaving 3 bases between the germline ends. CDR1 is SNHLY and CDR2 is FYNNEI in the germline V gene. This CDR3 reads CASSVTYEQYF. DNA for the CDR3: TGTGCCAGCAGTGTCACCTACGAGCAGTACTTC.

This clonotype has a count of ten or more. The V gene is TRBV7-2, the J gene TRBJ2-5; unclear D gene. This CDR3 region has 15 residues. CDR1 SGHTA and CDR2 FQGNSA come from the germline V gene. V lost 5 bases to trimming and J lost 7 bases, with 20 bases between them. The CDR3: CASSSYSNPMGTQYF. The CDR3 nucleotides are TGTGCCAGCAGCAGCTATTCTAATCCAATGGGGACCCAGTACTTC. Combining the CDR3 with reference TRBV7-2 and TRBJ2-5 gives the whole variable domain GAGVSQSPSNKVTEKGKDVELRCDPISGHTALYWYRQSLGQGLEFLIYFQGNSAPDKSGLPSDRFSAERTGGSVSTLTIQRTQQEDSAVYLCASSSYSNPMGTQYFGPGTRLLVL.

Remarks on this clonotype: A much more abundant neighbour one base away suggests this may be a read error. The rearrangement uses TRBV12-3 or TRBV12-4 and TRBJ1-5; no clear D. Trimming shortened V by 4 bases and J by 2 bases, and 6 bases separated the two germline ends. The CDR3 has 13 amino acids. CDR3 residues: CASSYNGNQPQHF. CDR3 in DNA: TGTGCCAGCAGTTACAACGGCAATCAGCCCCAGCATTTT.

The J gene is TRBJ2-4, the V gene TRBV4-1; possibly TRBD2 for D (5 bases). The J call may be wrong; the DNA end is better matched by TRBJ2-7. Germline V gives CDR1 MGHRA, CDR2 YSYEKL. The CDR3 covers 15 residues. In DNA form, the CDR3 reads TGCGCCAGCAGCCAAAAAGGGTGGGGAGAATACGAGCAGTACTTC. This codes for CASSQKGWGEYEQYF.

This clonotype has more than one count but fewer than ten. One end of the junction is discordant with germline, which a read error may explain. The chain links TRBV9 to TRBJ2-1; 12 positions match TRBD2. Germline V lookup: CDR1 SGDLS, CDR2 YYNGEE. The CDR3 consists of 15 residues. CDR3 protein: CASSVGTSGYNEQFF. CDR3 DNA: TGCGCCAGCAGCGTCGGGACTAGCGGGTACAATGAGCAGTTCTTC. Supplemented by reference TRBV9 and TRBJ2-1, the full variable domain reads DSGVTQTPKHLITATGQRVTLRCSPRSGDLSVYWYQQSLDQGLQFLIQYYNGEERAKGNILERFSAQQFPDLHSELNLSSLELGDSALYFCASSVGTSGYNEQFFGPGTRLTVL.